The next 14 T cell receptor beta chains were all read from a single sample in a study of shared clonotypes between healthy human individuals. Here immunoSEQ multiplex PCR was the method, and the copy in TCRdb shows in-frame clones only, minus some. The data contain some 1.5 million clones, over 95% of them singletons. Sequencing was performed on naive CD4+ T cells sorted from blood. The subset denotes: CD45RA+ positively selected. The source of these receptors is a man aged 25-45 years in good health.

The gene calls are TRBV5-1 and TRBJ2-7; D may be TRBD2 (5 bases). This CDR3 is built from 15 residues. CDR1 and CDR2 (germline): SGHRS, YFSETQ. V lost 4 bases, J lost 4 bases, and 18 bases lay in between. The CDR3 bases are TGCGCCAGCAGCCTCGTAGCTGAGGGCAGGTACGAGCAGTACTTC. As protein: CASSLVAEGRYEQYF.

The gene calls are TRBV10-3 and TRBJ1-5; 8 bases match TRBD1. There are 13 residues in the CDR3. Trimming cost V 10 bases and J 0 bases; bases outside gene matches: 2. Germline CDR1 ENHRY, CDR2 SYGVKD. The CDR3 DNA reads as TGTGCCACCGACAGGGGTAGCAATCAGCCCCAGCATTTT. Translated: CATDRGSNQPQHF.

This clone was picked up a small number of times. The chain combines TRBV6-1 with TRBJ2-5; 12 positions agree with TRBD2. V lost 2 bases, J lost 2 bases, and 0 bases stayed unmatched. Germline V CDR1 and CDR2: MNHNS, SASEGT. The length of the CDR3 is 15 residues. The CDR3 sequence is CASSELAGGQETQYF. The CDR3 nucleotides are TGTGCCAGCAGTGAACTAGCGGGAGGGCAAGAGACCCAGTACTTC.

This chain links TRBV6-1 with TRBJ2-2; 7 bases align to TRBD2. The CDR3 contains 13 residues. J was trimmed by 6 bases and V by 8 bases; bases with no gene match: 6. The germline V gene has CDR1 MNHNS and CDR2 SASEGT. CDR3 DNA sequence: TGTGCCAGCGGACGCGGGGGTTCCGGGGAGCTGTTTTTT. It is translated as CASGRGGSGELFF.

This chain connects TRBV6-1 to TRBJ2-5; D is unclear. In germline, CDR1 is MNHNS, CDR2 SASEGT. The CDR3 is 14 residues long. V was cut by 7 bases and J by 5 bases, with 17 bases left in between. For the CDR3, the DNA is TGTGCCAGCAACGCTGGGCTTCTGGGGGAGACCCAGTACTTC. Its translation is CASNAGLLGETQYF.

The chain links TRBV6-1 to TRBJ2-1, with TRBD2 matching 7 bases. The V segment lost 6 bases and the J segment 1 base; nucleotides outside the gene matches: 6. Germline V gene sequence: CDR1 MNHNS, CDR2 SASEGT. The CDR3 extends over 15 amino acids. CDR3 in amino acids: CASSPLRGSYNEQFF. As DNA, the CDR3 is TGTGCCAGCAGCCCCCTGCGGGGGTCCTACAATGAGCAGTTCTTC.

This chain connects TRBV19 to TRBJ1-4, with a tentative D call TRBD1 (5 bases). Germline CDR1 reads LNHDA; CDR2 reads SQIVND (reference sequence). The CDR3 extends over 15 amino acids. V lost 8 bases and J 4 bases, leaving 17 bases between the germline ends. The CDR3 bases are TGTGCCAGTGGGGGACGGCAGATATTTAATGAAAAACTGTTTTTT. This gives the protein CASGGRQIFNEKLFF. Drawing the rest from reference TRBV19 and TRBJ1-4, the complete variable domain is DGGITQSPKYLFRKEGQNVTLSCEQNLNHDAMYWYRQDPGQGLRLIYYSQIVNDFQKGDIAEGYSVSREKKESFPLTVTSAQKNPTAFYLCASGGRQIFNEKLFFGSGTQLSVL.

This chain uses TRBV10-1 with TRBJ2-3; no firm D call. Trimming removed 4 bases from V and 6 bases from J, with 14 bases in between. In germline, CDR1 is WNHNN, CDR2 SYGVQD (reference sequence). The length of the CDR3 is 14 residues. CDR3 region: CASSVDKASDTQYF. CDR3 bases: TGCGCCAGCAGTGTAGATAAAGCGTCGGATACGCAGTATTTT.

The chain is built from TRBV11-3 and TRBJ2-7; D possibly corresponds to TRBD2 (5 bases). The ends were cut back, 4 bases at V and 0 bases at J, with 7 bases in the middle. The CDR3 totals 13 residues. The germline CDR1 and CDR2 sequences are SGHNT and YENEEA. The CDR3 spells CASSYTSSYEQYF. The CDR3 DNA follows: TGTGCCAGCAGCTACACTAGCTCCTACGAGCAGTACTTC.

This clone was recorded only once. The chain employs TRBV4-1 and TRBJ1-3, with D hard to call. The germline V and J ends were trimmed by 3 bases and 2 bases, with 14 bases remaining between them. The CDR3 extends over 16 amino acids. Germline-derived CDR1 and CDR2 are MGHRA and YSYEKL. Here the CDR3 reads CASSHFPTVAGNTIYF. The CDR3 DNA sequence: TGCGCCAGCAGCCATTTCCCCACAGTGGCTGGAAACACCATATATTTT.

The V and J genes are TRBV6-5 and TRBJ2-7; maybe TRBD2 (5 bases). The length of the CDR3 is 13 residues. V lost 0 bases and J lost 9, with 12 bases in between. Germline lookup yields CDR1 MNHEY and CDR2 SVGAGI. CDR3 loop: CASSYSNGVGQYF. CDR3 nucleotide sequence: TGTGCCAGCAGTTACTCGAACGGGGTCGGGCAGTACTTC.

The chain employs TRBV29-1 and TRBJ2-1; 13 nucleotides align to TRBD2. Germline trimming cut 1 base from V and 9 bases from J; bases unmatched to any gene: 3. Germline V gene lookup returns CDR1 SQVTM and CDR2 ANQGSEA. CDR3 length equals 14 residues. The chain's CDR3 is CSVEGLAGGSEQFF. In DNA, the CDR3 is TGCAGCGTTGAAGGACTAGCGGGAGGAAGTGAGCAGTTCTTC.

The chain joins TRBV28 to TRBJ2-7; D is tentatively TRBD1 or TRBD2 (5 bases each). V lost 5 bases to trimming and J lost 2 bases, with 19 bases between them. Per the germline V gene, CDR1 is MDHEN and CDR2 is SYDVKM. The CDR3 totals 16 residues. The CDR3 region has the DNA TGTGCCAGCAGTCCTTGGGGGTCCCAGGGTACCTACGAGCAGTACTTC. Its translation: CASSPWGSQGTYEQYF.

The CDR3 DNA sequence: TGTGCCAGCAGCAAAACGGGAGAAGGGGAGACCCAGTACTTC. Protein sequence: CASSKTGEGETQYF. The rearrangement uses TRBV7-6 and TRBJ2-5, with D possibly TRBD2 on 6 matching bases. V shed 5 bases and J shed 5 bases, with 15 bases lying between them. Germline lookup yields CDR1 SGHVS and CDR2 FNYEAQ. The length of the CDR3 is 14 residues.